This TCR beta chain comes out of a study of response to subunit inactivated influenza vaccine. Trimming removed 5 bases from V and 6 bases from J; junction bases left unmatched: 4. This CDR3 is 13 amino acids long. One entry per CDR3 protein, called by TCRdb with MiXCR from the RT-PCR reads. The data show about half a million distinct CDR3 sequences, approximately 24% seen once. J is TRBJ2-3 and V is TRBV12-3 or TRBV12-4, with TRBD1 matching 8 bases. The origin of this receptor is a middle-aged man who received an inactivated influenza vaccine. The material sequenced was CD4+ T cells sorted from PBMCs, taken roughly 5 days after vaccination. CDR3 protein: CASSIHRGDTQYF. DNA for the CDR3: TGTGCCAGCAGTATCCACAGGGGGGATACGCAGTATTTT.